Shown below are 13 T cell receptor beta chains from a single sample sequenced in a study of early T cells in non-severe SARS-CoV-2 infection. Using its own MiXCR run on the 5' RACE reads, TCRdb lists one record per CDR3 protein. The table includes 45,000 to 60,000 distinct CDR3 sequences, around 9.3% detected once. Sequencing was carried out using whole blood. The receptors were gathered from an adult who was a healthcare worker with PCR-confirmed SARS-CoV-2 infection or an uninfected control (not recorded which).

This clonotype was recorded many times. The chain carries TRBV10-1 and TRBJ2-3, with TRBD2 as a possible D gene (5 bases). There are 12 residues in the CDR3. Trimming pared 4 bases from V and 8 bases from J, leaving 10 bases between. CDR1 WNHNN and CDR2 SYGVQD come from the germline V gene (reference sequence). The DNA of the CDR3 is TGCGCCAGCAGTGGAAGAGGGAGTACGCAGTATTTT. Amino acids: CASSGRGSTQYF.

The rearrangement links TRBV20-1 to TRBJ1-6; D is uncertain. Trimming cost V 0 bases and J 7 bases, with 10 bases left between them. CDR3 length: 14 residues. The germline V gene has CDR1 DFQATT and CDR2 SNEGSKA (reference sequence). CDR3 amino acids: CSAREDRENSPLHF. The CDR3 DNA reads as TGCAGTGCTAGAGAAGACCGGGAAAATTCACCCCTCCACTTT.

The chain links TRBV27 to TRBJ2-5; TRBD2 might be the D (5 bases). The CDR3 length is 14 residues. Germline loops: CDR1 MNHEY, CDR2 SMNVEV (reference sequence). V dropped 5 bases and J dropped 1 base, with 11 bases sitting between them. In nucleotides, the CDR3 is TGTGCCAGCAGTCCCAGGACTCTCCAAGAGACCCAGTACTTC. Translated, it gives CASSPRTLQETQYF.

This clonotype was counted many times. The chain is built from TRBV7-9 and TRBJ2-7; possibly TRBD1 or TRBD2 for D (5 bases each). The CDR3 has 14 residues. The germline V gene has CDR1 SEHNR and CDR2 FQNEAQ (reference sequence). Trimming stripped 5 bases from V and 0 bases from J, with 11 bases between. CDR3 in amino acids: CASSLSGTSYEQYF. In DNA form, the CDR3 reads TGTGCCAGCAGCCTATCAGGGACCTCCTACGAGCAGTACTTC.

The rearrangement links TRBV6-1 to TRBJ2-4, with D hard to call. V was clipped by 3 bases and J by 1 base, with 4 bases between them. CDR3 length: 13 amino acids. Per the germline V gene, CDR1 is MNHNS and CDR2 is SASEGT. CDR3 bases: TGTGCCAGCAGTGAGCGGGCCAAAAACATTCAGTACTTC. This codes for CASSERAKNIQYF.

The V and J genes are TRBV9 and TRBJ1-1; D is uncertain. The CDR3 is made up of 14 amino acids. Trimming pared 2 bases from V and 4 bases from J, leaving 12 bases between. Germline V lookup: CDR1 SGDLS, CDR2 YYNGEE. The DNA for the CDR3 is TGTGCCAGCAGCGTTGACCCCTGGACCACTGAAGCTTTCTTT. Protein: CASSVDPWTTEAFF.

The sample holds many counts of this clonotype. The chain has TRBV4-1 and TRBJ1-6; D remains unclear. Trimming pared 0 bases from V and 19 bases from J, leaving 16 bases between. This CDR3 is built from 13 residues. Germline V CDR1 and CDR2: MGHRA, YSYEKL. The CDR3 spells CASSQDRSAARHF. As DNA, the CDR3 is TGCGCCAGCAGCCAAGATCGTTCGGCTGCCAGGCACTTT.

This clonotype has at least ten counts. This rearrangement joins TRBV18 to TRBJ1-2; TRBD1 aligns across 8 bases. J gave up 3 bases and V 4 bases, and 4 bases lay outside the gene matches. The CDR3 contains 14 residues. The germline V gene has CDR1 KGHSH and CDR2 LQKENI. The CDR3, as DNA: TGTGCCAGCTCACGGGACAGGCTCTACTATGGCTACACCTTC. Its protein product is CASSRDRLYYGYTF.

Only a few counts were recorded for this clonotype. The chain employs TRBV6-6 and TRBJ1-2; 8 nucleotides agree with TRBD1. The CDR3 length is 13 residues. V lost 5 bases, J lost 8 bases, and 7 bases stayed unmatched. Germline-derived CDR1 and CDR2 are MNHNY and SVGAGI (reference sequence). The CDR3, as DNA: TGTGCCAGCAGTGGCGACAGGGGACAAGGCTACACCTTC. This translates into CASSGDRGQGYTF.

Sample share makes this clonotype medium-sized. The rearrangement joins TRBV7-9 to TRBJ2-5, with 7 bases matching TRBD1. The germline gives CDR1 SEHNR, CDR2 FQNEAQ (reference sequence). Trimming at V came to 5 bases and at J to 2 bases, leaving 8 bases not matched to a gene. This CDR3 contains 15 residues. In DNA form, the CDR3 reads TGTGCCAGCAGCCGGTCGGGACAGATTCAAGAGACCCAGTACTTC. Amino acids: CASSRSGQIQETQYF. The whole variable domain, remainder taken from reference TRBV7-9 and TRBJ2-5, is DTGVSQNPRHKITKRGQNVTFRCDPISEHNRLYWYRQTLGQGPEFLTYFQNEAQLEKSRLLSDRFSAERPKGSFSTLEIQRTEQGDSAMYLCASSRSGQIQETQYFGPGTRLLVL.

In its sample, this clonotype was seen a few times. The CDR3: CASSQEFRRQGSETQYF. The CDR3 DNA reads as TGCGCCAGCAGCCAAGAATTCCGACGACAGGGGTCGGAGACCCAGTACTTC. This chain uses TRBV4-1 with TRBJ2-5; 8 bases align to TRBD1. Germline values: CDR1 MGHRA, CDR2 YSYEKL. The CDR3 spans 17 residues. V trimming: 0 bases; J trimming: 5 bases; junction bases outside the gene matches: 11.

The chain is built from TRBV20-1 and TRBJ1-4; a weak D match, TRBD1 (5 bases). CDR1 DFQATT and CDR2 SNEGSKA come from the germline V gene (reference sequence). The CDR3 contains 13 residues. V gave up 5 bases and J gave up 6 bases, with 13 bases separating them. CDR3 coding DNA: TGCAGTGCTCCCCGGGACGGAGATGAAAAACTGTTTTTT. Translated: CSAPRDGDEKLFF.

There are a few counts of this clonotype. J is TRBJ1-2 and V is TRBV11-2; D not certain. Germline V CDR1 and CDR2: SGHAT, FQNNGV. V dropped 8 bases and J dropped 2 bases, with 12 bases sitting between them. The CDR3 covers 13 residues. The CDR3 protein is CASGPNKNYGYTF. In nucleotides, the CDR3 is TGTGCCAGCGGACCCAATAAGAACTATGGCTACACCTTC.